One T cell receptor beta chain is described in this entry. This specimen comes from a study of OX40 agonist ivuxolimab in advanced cancers. For the study at large: Patients received the agonistic anti-OX40 (CD134) antibody ivuxolimab. The dose-escalation group included hepatocellular carcinoma, melanoma, renal cell carcinoma and head and neck cancer.

TCRdb keeps only in-frame clones here, not all; method: immunoSEQ multiplex PCR. Among tens of thousands of clones listed, roughly 84% were seen once. Germline loops: CDR1 SGHKS, CDR2 YYEKEE (reference sequence). V was clipped by 4 bases and J by 9 bases, with 14 bases between them. The CDR3 is 13 amino acids. The sequencing here drew on CD4+ or CD8+ T cells sorted from blood, taken in a trial of the OX40 agonist ivuxolimab. The receptor was isolated from an adult with an advanced solid tumor such as melanoma, head and neck, liver or kidney cancer. The chain employs TRBV5-5 and TRBJ1-5, with D possibly TRBD1 on 5 matching bases. The CDR3 reads CASSVTDLAPQHF. In nucleotides, the CDR3 is TGTGCCAGCAGCGTGACAGACCTCGCGCCCCAGCATTTT.